This TCR beta chain was captured in a study of T cells in Graves' hyperthyroidism and ophthalmopathy. Amplified TCR beta CDR3 regions derived from RNA transcripts. During a first-round RT-PCR of the TCR CDR3, the HTBI primer set was used. Each CDR3 protein gets one entry after TCRdb re-called the multiplex PCR reads with MiXCR. This sample yields 490,000 or so distinct CDR3 sequences, of which around 50% are seen a single time; about 43% belongs to the top ten. Many counts were recorded for this clonotype. The TCR was taken from an adult woman with Graves' disease, either hyperthyroidism or ophthalmopathy (not recorded which). Sequenced sample: peripheral blood or thyroid tissue (not recorded which).

CDR3 loop: CASSDGQGGYTF. The DNA for the CDR3 is TGTGCCAGCAGTGACGGACAGGGCGGCTACACCTTC. The rearrangement joins TRBV25-1 to TRBJ1-2, with 8 bases matching TRBD1. The V and J ends lost 3 bases and 8 bases, in that order; junction bases with no gene match: 2. Germline V CDR1 and CDR2: MGHDK, SYGVNS. The CDR3 contains 12 residues.